This passage covers 30 T cell receptor beta chains from one sample sequenced in a study of cytomegalovirus exposure and HLA in healthy donors. The PCR made use of 60 Vbeta and 13 Jbeta primers. The table came from immunoSEQ multiplex PCR; TCRdb's copy has only in-frame clones and leaves some out. The table includes 75,000 to 80,000 clones, around 73% detected once. Input material: PBMCs. These receptors originate from a woman aged 40 to 55 in good health and CMV-seropositive.

The rearrangement uses TRBV4-1 and TRBJ2-5, with 14 nucleotides matching TRBD2. V lost 0 bases to trimming and J lost 6 bases; unmatched junction nucleotides: 12. This CDR3 is built from 19 residues. Looked up from germline, CDR1 is MGHRA and CDR2 is YSYEKL. CDR3 sequence: CASSQDKTSGGAGGQTQYF. The CDR3 DNA follows: TGCGCCAGCAGCCAAGATAAGACTAGCGGGGGGGCCGGGGGACAGACCCAGTACTTC.

The rearrangement links TRBV2 to TRBJ2-6; 8 bases are a match to TRBD1. The germline V gene encodes CDR1 SNHLY and CDR2 FYNNEI. Trimming took 6 bases from V and 3 from J; bases not matched to a gene: 13. The length of the CDR3 is 18 residues. The CDR3 protein is CASRRSLVRGLGANVLTF. The CDR3 DNA reads as TGTGCCAGCAGGCGTAGCTTGGTCAGGGGGCTTGGGGCCAACGTCCTGACTTTC.

This sequence joins TRBV4-3 and TRBJ2-3; 10 bases are a match to TRBD2. CDR3 length: 21 residues. After removal of 0 bases from V and 1 base from J, the junction contained 16 bases not matched to a gene. The germline V gene has CDR1 LGHNA and CDR2 YSLEER. The CDR3, as DNA: TGCGCCAGCAGCCAAGATTGGATCCAGCGGGGGGGCCTTCTCGGCACAGATACGCAGTATTTT. This gives the protein CASSQDWIQRGGLLGTDTQYF.

This chain connects TRBV19 to TRBJ2-6; weak D call: TRBD1 (6 bases). The V end lost 6 bases, the J end lost 3 bases, and 18 bases lay between the germline ends. The CDR3 has 17 amino acids. Germline V gives CDR1 LNHDA, CDR2 SQIVND (reference sequence). The CDR3 is CASRKQGVSGGANVLTF. CDR3 DNA sequence: TGTGCCAGTAGGAAACAGGGAGTATCTGGTGGGGCCAACGTCCTGACTTTC.

J is TRBJ2-5 and V is TRBV6-4, with 7 bases lining up with TRBD2. The CDR3 spans 13 residues. With V trimmed by 6 bases and J by 5 bases, 6 bases remained unmatched. Germline CDR1 MRHNA, CDR2 SNTAGT. The DNA for the CDR3 is TGTGCCAGCAGCCCCATGCGGGGGGAGACCCAGTACTTC. It specifies CASSPMRGETQYF.

The table lists this clone with a few counts. Its ends do not fully match the called genes, so a read error is possible. The chain combines TRBV5-4 with TRBJ2-7; D may be TRBD1 (5 bases). Germline lookup yields CDR1 SGHNT and CDR2 YYREEE (reference sequence). This CDR3 has 14 amino acids. The CDR3 sequence is CASSQVQGIYEQYF. CDR3 coding DNA: TGCGCCAGCAGCCAAGTTCAGGGAATCTACGAGCAGTACTTC.

V gene TRBV19 combines with J gene TRBJ2-7, with 8 bases that match TRBD1. Trimming took 5 bases from V and 0 from J; bases not matched to a gene: 6. Germline V lookup: CDR1 LNHDA, CDR2 SQIVND (reference sequence). CDR3 length equals 15 residues. The CDR3 DNA sequence: TGTGCCAGTAGTCCGAGGACAGGGTACTCCTACGAGCAGTACTTC. Encoded protein: CASSPRTGYSYEQYF. Full variable domain (remainder filled in from reference TRBV19 and TRBJ2-7): DGGITQSPKYLFRKEGQNVTLSCEQNLNHDAMYWYRQDPGQGLRLIYYSQIVNDFQKGDIAEGYSVSREKKESFPLTVTSAQKNPTAFYLCASSPRTGYSYEQYFGPGTRLTVT.

V and J are TRBV20-1 and TRBJ2-5, with D possibly being TRBD2 (6 bases). Judging by the DNA end, TRBJ2-7 fits better; the J call may be wrong. Germline CDR1 reads DFQATT; CDR2 reads SNEGSKA (reference sequence). This CDR3 comprises 11 residues. For the CDR3, the DNA is TGCAGTGCTCTTGGGAGGTACGAGCAGTACTTC. This gives the protein CSALGRYEQYF.

The CDR3 bases are TGTGCCAGTAGTAAACTAGCGGGGGGGCGTGATGAGCAGTTCTTC. This sequence encodes CASSKLAGGRDEQFF. The V and J genes are TRBV19 and TRBJ2-1; 13 positions match TRBD2. CDR1 is LNHDA, CDR2 SQIVND, per germline (reference sequence). Trimming cost V 4 bases and J 8 bases; bases outside gene matches: 5. The CDR3 runs 15 residues.

The chain has TRBV2 and TRBJ2-7; D is possibly TRBD1 (5 bases). The germline CDR1 and CDR2 sequences are SNHLY and FYNNEI. V gave up 6 bases and J gave up 2 bases, with 11 bases separating them. The CDR3 is made up of 13 amino acids. CDR3 in DNA: TGTGCCAGCAGGCCCGACAGTACCTACGAGCAGTACTTC. It yields the protein CASRPDSTYEQYF.

Only one count was recorded for this clone. V usage is TRBV10-3 and J usage is TRBJ1-1; maybe TRBD1 (6 bases). V dropped 3 bases and J dropped 5 bases, with 13 bases sitting between them. Germline CDR1 ENHRY, CDR2 SYGVKD. CDR3 length: 14 amino acids. CDR3 bases: TGTGCCATCAGTGACATACAGGGTTTGACTGAAGCTTTCTTT. Its protein is CAISDIQGLTEAFF.

This sequence joins TRBV29-1 and TRBJ1-4, with TRBD1 matching over 7 bases. Germline V gene lookup returns CDR1 SQVTM and CDR2 ANQGSEA. Trimming removed 6 bases from V and 10 bases from J; junction bases left unmatched: 14. The CDR3 totals 14 residues. CDR3 protein: CSVATGQSPGKLFF. The CDR3 DNA is TGCAGCGTCGCCACGGGACAGAGTCCTGGAAAACTGTTTTTT.

V gene TRBV5-1 combines with J gene TRBJ2-3; the D gene is possibly TRBD2 (7 bases). The CDR3 totals 14 residues. The V gene lost 4 bases and the J gene lost 8 bases, with 17 bases spanning the gap. The germline V gene encodes CDR1 SGHRS and CDR2 YFSETQ. The CDR3 sequence: CASSSGTSPGTQYF. CDR3 DNA: TGCGCCAGCAGCAGCGGGACATCCCCGGGTACGCAGTATTTT.

This sequence joins TRBV7-2 and TRBJ1-2; D is undetermined. The CDR3 covers 13 residues. Trimming stripped 5 bases from V and 2 bases from J, with 9 bases between. Looked up from germline, CDR1 is SGHTA and CDR2 is FQGNSA. The CDR3 region is CASSIDKNYGYTF. The CDR3 coding sequence is TGTGCCAGCAGCATTGACAAAAACTATGGCTACACCTTC.

This clone was found a few times. This chain links TRBV5-1 with TRBJ2-5, with 13 nucleotides matching TRBD2. The CDR3 extends over 16 amino acids. The germline V gene encodes CDR1 SGHRS and CDR2 YFSETQ. The junction had 8 bases not matched to a gene; V was cut back by 4 bases and J by 5 bases. DNA for the CDR3: TGCGCCAGCAGCGACACTAGCGGGGGGGCGTTCGAGACCCAGTACTTC. It codes for CASSDTSGGAFETQYF.

V and J are TRBV15 and TRBJ1-4; no reliable D call. Germline assignment: CDR1 LNHNV and CDR2 YYDKDF (reference sequence). This CDR3 is built from 13 residues. Trimming pared 0 bases from V and 8 bases from J, leaving 7 bases between. CDR3: CATSRDPGEKLFF. The DNA for the CDR3 is TGTGCCACCAGCAGAGATCCAGGCGAAAAACTGTTTTTT.

The chain uses TRBV7-2 and TRBJ2-3, with 10 bases lining up with TRBD2. The V gene end was trimmed by 2 bases and the J gene end by 4 bases; junction bases not matched to a gene: 9. Looked up from germline, CDR1 is SGHTA and CDR2 is FQGNSA. This CDR3 has 17 residues. CDR3 nucleotides: TGTGCCAGCAGCTTATCCCGAGAGCGGGGGGGCCCAGATACGCAGTATTTT. Protein: CASSLSRERGGPDTQYF.

For this clone: At one end, the junction sequence differs from germline, possibly due to a read error. For the CDR3, the DNA is TGTTCCAGCAGCTTAGGGGGGGGCACCTACGAGCAGTACTTC. Its translation is CSSSLGGGTYEQYF. This chain uses TRBV7-9 with TRBJ2-7; tentative D call: TRBD2 (7 bases). Germline V lookup: CDR1 SEHNR, CDR2 FQNEAQ (reference sequence). The CDR3 extends over 14 amino acids.

This rearrangement joins TRBV27 to TRBJ1-6; a weak D match, TRBD1 (5 bases). This CDR3 is 15 amino acids long. Germline CDR1 and CDR2: MNHEY and SMNVEV (reference sequence). V dropped 5 bases and J dropped 4 bases, with 12 bases sitting between them. As DNA, the CDR3 is TGTGCCAGCAGTCAAGGGGCGGGGTATAATTCACCCCTCCACTTT. Protein sequence: CASSQGAGYNSPLHF.

The V and J genes are TRBV28 and TRBJ2-7, with D possibly TRBD1 on 6 matching bases. The CDR3 consists of 14 residues. Trimming left V 7 bases short and J 1 base short, with 14 bases between. Germline V gene lookup returns CDR1 MDHEN and CDR2 SYDVKM. The CDR3 region is CASTKGGGSYEQYF. The DNA for the CDR3 is TGTGCCAGCACCAAAGGGGGTGGTTCCTACGAGCAGTACTTC.

In this sample, this clone turned up once. The chain joins TRBV19 to TRBJ2-4; 11 nucleotides match TRBD2. Looked up from germline, CDR1 is LNHDA and CDR2 is SQIVND (reference sequence). There are 16 residues in the CDR3. After removal of 4 bases from V and 6 bases from J, the junction contained 8 bases not matched to a gene. The CDR3 DNA reads as TGTGCCAGTAGTACCCCTAGCGGGGGGCAGGGAAACATTCAGTACTTC. Amino acid sequence: CASSTPSGGQGNIQYF.

The CDR3 reads CASSKGRSGNEQFF. The CDR3 bases are TGTGCCAGTAGTAAAGGCCGGTCAGGGAATGAGCAGTTCTTC. The chain has TRBV19 and TRBJ2-1; tentatively, D is TRBD1 (5 bases). This CDR3 comprises 14 residues. V shed 4 bases and J shed 7 bases, with 14 bases lying between them. In germline, CDR1 is LNHDA, CDR2 SQIVND (reference sequence).

Notes on this clone: One junction end does not reproduce the germline sequence, and a read error may be involved. J is TRBJ1-2 and V is TRBV7-9; weak D call: TRBD1 (6 bases). The CDR3 sequence is 12 residues long. Germline V lookup: CDR1 SEHNR, CDR2 FQNEAQ (reference sequence). In DNA form, the CDR3 reads TGTTCCAGCAGCTTTGGGGGCGATGGCTACACCTTC. Its protein is CSSSFGGDGYTF.

The chain combines TRBV7-2 with TRBJ2-3; 12 bases align to TRBD2. Trimming at V came to 8 bases and at J to 4 bases, leaving 7 bases not matched to a gene. Germline values: CDR1 SGHTA, CDR2 FQGNSA. The CDR3 is 15 amino acids. The CDR3 DNA follows: TGTGCCAGCGGTATTCTAGCGGGGGGGCCAGATACGCAGTATTTT. Protein sequence: CASGILAGGPDTQYF.

The V gene is TRBV9, the J gene TRBJ2-7, with 9 bases lining up with TRBD1. Germline V gene lookup returns CDR1 SGDLS and CDR2 YYNGEE. This CDR3 is built from 14 residues. V lost 3 bases and J lost 4; bases outside the gene matches: 5. The CDR3 is CASSAGQGFYEQYF. Written as DNA, the CDR3 is TGTGCCAGCAGCGCGGGACAGGGATTTTACGAGCAGTACTTC.

This chain connects TRBV2 to TRBJ1-4; 8 bases fit TRBD1. CDR1 and CDR2 from the germline V gene are SNHLY and FYNNEI. The CDR3 contains 14 residues. J gave up 3 bases and V 8 bases, and 5 bases lay outside the gene matches. The CDR3 DNA is TGTGCCAGCGGTCAGGGGGCGGCTAATGAAAAACTGTTTTTT. It translates to CASGQGAANEKLFF.

The V gene is TRBV27, the J gene TRBJ1-1, with a weak D call TRBD1 (6 bases). Germline CDR1 is MNHEY and CDR2 is SMNVEV (reference sequence). The V and J ends lost 3 bases and 0 bases respectively, with 20 bases between them. The CDR3 contains 18 residues. CDR3 region: CASSFGVRGQKLNTEAFF. DNA of the CDR3: TGTGCCAGCAGTTTTGGCGTCCGAGGACAGAAATTGAACACTGAAGCTTTCTTT.

This clone was detected once. CDR3 in DNA: TGTGCCAGCTCGTTACTGAGCTCCTATAATTCACCCCTCCACTTT. This codes for CASSLLSSYNSPLHF. V gene TRBV18 combines with J gene TRBJ1-6; no definite D call. V was pared by 6 bases and J by 0 bases, with 9 bases between. The CDR3 loop spans 15 amino acids. Germline V gene sequence: CDR1 KGHSH, CDR2 LQKENI.

This chain uses TRBV15 with TRBJ2-7; tentatively, D is TRBD2 (6 bases). V was pared by 6 bases and J by 5 bases, with 14 bases between. The CDR3 has 13 amino acids. Per germline, CDR1 LNHNV and CDR2 YYDKDF (reference sequence). The DNA for the CDR3 is TGTGCCACCAGTGTATCGCGCGGGAACGAGCAGTACTTC. Residues: CATSVSRGNEQYF.

This clone was counted a few times. This CDR3 reads CASTLGQGAYEKLFF. CDR3 in DNA: TGTGCCAGCACTCTCGGACAGGGGGCGTATGAAAAACTGTTTTTT. V usage is TRBV9 and J usage is TRBJ1-4; 11 positions match TRBD1. Germline V CDR1 and CDR2: SGDLS, YYNGEE. The ends lost 6 bases at V and 6 bases at J; junction bases unmatched: 7. This CDR3 comprises 15 residues.